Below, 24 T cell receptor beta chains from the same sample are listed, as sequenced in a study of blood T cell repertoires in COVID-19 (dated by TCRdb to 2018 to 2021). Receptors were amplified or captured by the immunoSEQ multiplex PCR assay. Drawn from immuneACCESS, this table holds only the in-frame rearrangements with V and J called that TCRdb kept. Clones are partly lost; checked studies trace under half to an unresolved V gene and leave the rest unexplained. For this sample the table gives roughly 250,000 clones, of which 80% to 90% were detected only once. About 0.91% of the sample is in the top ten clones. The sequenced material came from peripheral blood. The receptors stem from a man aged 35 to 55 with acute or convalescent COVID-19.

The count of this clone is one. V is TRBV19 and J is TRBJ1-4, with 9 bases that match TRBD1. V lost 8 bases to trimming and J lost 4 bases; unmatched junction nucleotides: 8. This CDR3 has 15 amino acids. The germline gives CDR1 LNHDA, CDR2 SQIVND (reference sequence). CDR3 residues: CASCGPGQGNEKLFF. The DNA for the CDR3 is TGTGCCAGTTGCGGACCGGGACAGGGTAATGAAAAACTGTTTTTT.

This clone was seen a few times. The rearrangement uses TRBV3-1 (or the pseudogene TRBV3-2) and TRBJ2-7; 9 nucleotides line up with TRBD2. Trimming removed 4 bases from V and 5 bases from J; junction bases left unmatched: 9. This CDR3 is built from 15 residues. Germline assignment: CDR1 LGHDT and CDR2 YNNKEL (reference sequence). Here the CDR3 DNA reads TGTGCCAGCAGCCTGGGAGCGGGGGGCTGGGACGAGCAGTACTTC. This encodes CASSLGAGGWDEQYF.

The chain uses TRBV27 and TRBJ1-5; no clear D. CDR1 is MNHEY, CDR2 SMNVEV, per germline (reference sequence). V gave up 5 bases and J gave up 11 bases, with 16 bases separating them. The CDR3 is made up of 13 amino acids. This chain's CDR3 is CASSPHQFSAQHF. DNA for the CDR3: TGTGCCAGCAGTCCGCACCAATTTTCGGCCCAGCATTTT.

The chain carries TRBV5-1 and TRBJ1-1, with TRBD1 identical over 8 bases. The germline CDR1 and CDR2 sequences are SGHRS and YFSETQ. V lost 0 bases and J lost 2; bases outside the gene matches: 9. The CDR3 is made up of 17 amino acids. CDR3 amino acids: CASSLAPADRGNTEAFF. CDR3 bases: TGCGCCAGCAGCTTGGCCCCCGCCGACAGGGGAAACACTGAAGCTTTCTTT.

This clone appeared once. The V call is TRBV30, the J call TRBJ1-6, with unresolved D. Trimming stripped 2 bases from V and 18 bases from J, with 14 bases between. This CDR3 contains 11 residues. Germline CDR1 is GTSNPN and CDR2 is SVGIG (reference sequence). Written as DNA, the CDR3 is TGTGCCTGGAGTTTGAATGGGCCTCACCACTTT. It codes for CAWSLNGPHHF.

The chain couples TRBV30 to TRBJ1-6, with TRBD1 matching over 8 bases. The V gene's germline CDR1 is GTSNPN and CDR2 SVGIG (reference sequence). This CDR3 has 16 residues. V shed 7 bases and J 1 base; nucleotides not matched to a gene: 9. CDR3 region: CASKQGGQSYNSPLHF. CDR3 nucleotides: TGTGCCTCAAAACAGGGGGGCCAATCCTATAATTCACCCCTCCACTTT.

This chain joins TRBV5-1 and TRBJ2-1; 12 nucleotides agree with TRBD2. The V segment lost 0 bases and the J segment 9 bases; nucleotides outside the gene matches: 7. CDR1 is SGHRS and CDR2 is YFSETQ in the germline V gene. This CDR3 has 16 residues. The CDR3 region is CASSLVSSGGAGEQFF. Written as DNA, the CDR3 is TGCGCCAGCAGCTTGGTTTCTAGCGGGGGGGCCGGTGAGCAGTTCTTC.

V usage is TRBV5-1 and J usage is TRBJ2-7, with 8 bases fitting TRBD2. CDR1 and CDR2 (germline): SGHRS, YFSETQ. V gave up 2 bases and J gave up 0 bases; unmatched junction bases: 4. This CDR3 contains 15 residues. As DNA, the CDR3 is TGCGCCAGCAGCTTACTAGCGGACAACTCCTACGAGCAGTACTTC. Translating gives CASSLLADNSYEQYF.

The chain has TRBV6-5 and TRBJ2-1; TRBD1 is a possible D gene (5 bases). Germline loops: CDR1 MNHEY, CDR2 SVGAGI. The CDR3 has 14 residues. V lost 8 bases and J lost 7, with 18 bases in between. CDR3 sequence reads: CASSFSGRLNEQFF. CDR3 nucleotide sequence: TGTGCCAGCTCGTTTTCAGGGCGACTGAATGAGCAGTTCTTC.

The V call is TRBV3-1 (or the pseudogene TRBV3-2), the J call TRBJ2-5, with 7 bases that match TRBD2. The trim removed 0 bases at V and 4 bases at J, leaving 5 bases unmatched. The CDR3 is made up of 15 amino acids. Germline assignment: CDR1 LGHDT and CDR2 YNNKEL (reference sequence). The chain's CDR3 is CASSQDTGEGETQYF. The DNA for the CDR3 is TGTGCCAGCAGCCAAGATACGGGGGAGGGAGAGACCCAGTACTTC.

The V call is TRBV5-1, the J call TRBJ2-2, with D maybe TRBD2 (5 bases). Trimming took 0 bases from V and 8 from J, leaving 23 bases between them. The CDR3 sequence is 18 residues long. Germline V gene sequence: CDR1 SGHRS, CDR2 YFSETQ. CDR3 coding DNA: TGCGCCAGCAGCTTGGCCGTTAGAAGTTCGGGGTTACCGGGGGAGCTGTTTTTT. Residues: CASSLAVRSSGLPGELFF.

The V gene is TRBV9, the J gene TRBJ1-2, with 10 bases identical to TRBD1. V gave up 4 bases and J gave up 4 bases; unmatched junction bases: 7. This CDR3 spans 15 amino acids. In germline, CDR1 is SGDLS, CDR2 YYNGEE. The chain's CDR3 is CASSLRDRGLYGYTF. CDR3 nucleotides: TGTGCCAGCAGCCTCCGGGACAGGGGACTCTATGGCTACACCTTC.

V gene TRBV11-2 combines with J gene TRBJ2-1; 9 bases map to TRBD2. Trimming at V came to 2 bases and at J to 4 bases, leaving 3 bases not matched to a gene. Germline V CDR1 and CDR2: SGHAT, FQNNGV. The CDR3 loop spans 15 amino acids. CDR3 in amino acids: CASSLSSGGYNEQFF. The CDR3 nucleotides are TGTGCCAGCAGCTTAAGTAGCGGGGGATACAATGAGCAGTTCTTC.

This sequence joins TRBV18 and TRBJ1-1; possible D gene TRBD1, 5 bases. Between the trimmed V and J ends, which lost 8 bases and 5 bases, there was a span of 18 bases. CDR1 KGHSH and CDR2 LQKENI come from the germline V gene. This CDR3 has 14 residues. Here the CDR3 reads CASTQEGVSTEAFF. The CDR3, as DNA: TGTGCCAGCACGCAAGAAGGGGTCTCAACTGAAGCTTTCTTT.

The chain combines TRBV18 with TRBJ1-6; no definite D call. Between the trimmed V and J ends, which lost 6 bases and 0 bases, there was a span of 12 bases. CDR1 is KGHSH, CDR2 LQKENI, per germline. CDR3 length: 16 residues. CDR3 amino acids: CASSGRESSYNSPLHF. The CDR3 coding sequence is TGTGCCAGCTCGGGTAGGGAGAGCTCCTATAATTCACCCCTCCACTTT.

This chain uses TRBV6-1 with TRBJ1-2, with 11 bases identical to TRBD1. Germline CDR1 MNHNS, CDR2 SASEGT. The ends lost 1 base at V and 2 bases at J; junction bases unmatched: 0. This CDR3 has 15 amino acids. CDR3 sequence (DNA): TGTGCCAGCAGTGAAGGGACAGGGGGCAACTATGGCTACACCTTC. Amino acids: CASSEGTGGNYGYTF.

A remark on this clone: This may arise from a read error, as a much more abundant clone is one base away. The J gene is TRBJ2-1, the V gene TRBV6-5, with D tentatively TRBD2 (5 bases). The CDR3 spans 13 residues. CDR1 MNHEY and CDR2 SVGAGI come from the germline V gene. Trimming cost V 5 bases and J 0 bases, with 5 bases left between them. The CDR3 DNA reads TGTGCCAGCAGTCGGGACTCCTACAATGAGCAGTTCTTC. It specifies CASSRDSYNEQFF.

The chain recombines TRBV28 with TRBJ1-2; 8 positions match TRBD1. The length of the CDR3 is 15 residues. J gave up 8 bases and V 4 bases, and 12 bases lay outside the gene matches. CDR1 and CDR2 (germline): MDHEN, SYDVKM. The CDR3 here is CASSSPSAGGKGYTF. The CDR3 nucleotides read TGTGCCAGCAGTTCGCCATCGGCAGGGGGCAAAGGCTACACCTTC.

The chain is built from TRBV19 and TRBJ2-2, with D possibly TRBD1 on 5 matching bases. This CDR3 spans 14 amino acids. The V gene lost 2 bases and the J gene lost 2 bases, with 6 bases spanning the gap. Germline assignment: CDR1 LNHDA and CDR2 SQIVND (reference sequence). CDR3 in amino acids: CASSIQGNTGELFF. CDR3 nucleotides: TGTGCCAGTAGTATACAGGGAAACACCGGGGAGCTGTTTTTT.

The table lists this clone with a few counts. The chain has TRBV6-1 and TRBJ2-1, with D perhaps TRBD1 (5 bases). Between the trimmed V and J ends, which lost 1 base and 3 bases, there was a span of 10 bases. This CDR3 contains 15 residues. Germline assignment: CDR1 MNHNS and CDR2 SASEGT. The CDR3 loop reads CASSEGRVGYNEQFF. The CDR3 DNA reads TGTGCCAGCAGTGAAGGCAGGGTGGGCTACAATGAGCAGTTCTTC.

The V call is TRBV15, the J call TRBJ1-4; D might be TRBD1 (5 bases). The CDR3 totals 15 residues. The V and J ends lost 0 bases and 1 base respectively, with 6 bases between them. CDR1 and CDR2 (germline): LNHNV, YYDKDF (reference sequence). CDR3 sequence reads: CATSRDGGTNEKLFF. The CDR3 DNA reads TGTGCCACCAGCAGAGACGGGGGAACTAATGAAAAACTGTTTTTT.

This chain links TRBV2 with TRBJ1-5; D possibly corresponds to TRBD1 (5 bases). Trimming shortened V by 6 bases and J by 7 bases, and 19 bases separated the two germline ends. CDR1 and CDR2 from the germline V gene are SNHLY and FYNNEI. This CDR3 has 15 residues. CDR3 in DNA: TGTGCCAGCAGCTTGGGAGGGGCAAAAGGGCAGCCCCAGCATTTT. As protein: CASSLGGAKGQPQHF.

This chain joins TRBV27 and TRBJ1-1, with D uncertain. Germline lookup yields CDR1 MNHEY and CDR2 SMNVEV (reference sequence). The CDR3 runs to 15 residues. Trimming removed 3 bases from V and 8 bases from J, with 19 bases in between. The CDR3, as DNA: TGTGCCAGCAGTTTCCGAGGGCTTGCGAGGATAGAAGCTTTCTTT. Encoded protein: CASSFRGLARIEAFF.

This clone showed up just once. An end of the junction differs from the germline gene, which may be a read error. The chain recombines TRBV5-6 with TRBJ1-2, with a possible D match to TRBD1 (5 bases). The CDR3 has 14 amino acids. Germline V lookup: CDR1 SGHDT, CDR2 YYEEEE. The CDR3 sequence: CASSYRGWTGEFDF. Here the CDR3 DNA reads TGTGCCAGCAGCTACCGCGGATGGACGGGGGAATTTGACTTC.